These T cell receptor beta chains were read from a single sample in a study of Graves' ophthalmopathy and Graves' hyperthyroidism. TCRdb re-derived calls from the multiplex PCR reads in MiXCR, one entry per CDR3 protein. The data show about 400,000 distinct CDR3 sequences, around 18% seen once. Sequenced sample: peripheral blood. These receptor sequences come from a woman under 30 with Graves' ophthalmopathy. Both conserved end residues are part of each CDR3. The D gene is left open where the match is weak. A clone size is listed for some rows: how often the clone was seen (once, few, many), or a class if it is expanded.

CASTKGRGPYEQYF,TGTGCCAGCACCAAGGGCAGGGGCCCCTACGAGCAGTACTTC,TRBV6-1,TRBJ2-7,NA,few
CASSSGTGGTDTQYF,TGTGCCAGCAGTTCCGGGACAGGGGGCACAGATACGCAGTATTTT,TRBV6-5,TRBJ2-3,TRBD1,many
CASSFPSGRAYEQYF,TGTGCCAGCAGTTTTCCGAGCGGGAGAGCCTACGAGCAGTACTTC,TRBV28,TRBJ2-7,TRBD2,many
CASSPSRRRYNSPLHF,TGTGCCAGCAGTCCATCAAGGCGGCGTTATAATTCACCCCTCCACTTT,TRBV12-3/TRBV12-4,TRBJ1-6,NA,many
CASSLYLTVMNTEAFF,TGTGCCAGCAGTTTGTATCTCACAGTAATGAACACTGAAGCTTTCTTT,TRBV12-3/TRBV12-4,TRBJ1-1,NA,many
CASSLGGQGSNQPQHF,TGTGCCAGCAGTTTAGGAGGACAGGGTAGCAATCAGCCCCAGCATTTT,TRBV27,TRBJ1-5,TRBD1,many
CASSKDRVRNIQYF,TGCGCCAGCAGTAAGGACAGGGTGAGGAACATTCAGTACTTC,TRBV10-1,TRBJ2-4,TRBD1,NA
CASSYSEATGELFF,TGTGCCAGCAGTTACTCGGAAGCCACCGGGGAGCTGTTTTTT,TRBV6-2/TRBV6-3,TRBJ2-2,NA,many
CASSSPMGQGYEQYF,TGTGCCAGCAGTTCCCCTATGGGACAGGGTTACGAGCAGTACTTC,TRBV28,TRBJ2-7,TRBD1,many
CSAPRSGSGNTIYF,TGCAGTGCGCCTCGTTCAGGGTCTGGAAACACCATATATTTT,TRBV20-1,TRBJ1-3,NA,many
CASSEVIRETQYF,TGTGCCAGCAGTGAAGTAATCAGGGAGACCCAGTACTTC,TRBV2,TRBJ2-5,NA,many
CASSKPGQGNYEQYF,TGTGCCAGCAGCAAACCGGGACAGGGTAATTACGAGCAGTACTTC,TRBV6-1,TRBJ2-7,TRBD1,many